This T cell receptor (beta chain) emerged from a study of T cells in localized non-small cell lung cancer. Study outcomes and limitations: Longer overall survival associated with higher blood T cell density; shorter survival with higher adjacent-lung clonality. Adjacent uninvolved lung had the highest clonality, suggesting focused antigen responses. The appearance of a median roughly 56 of the top 100 tumor clones was seen in adjacent lung.

Two independent pathologists confirmed no atypia in lung taken at least 2 cm from tumor. The data were produced by immunoSEQ multiplex PCR, yet TCRdb's version contains in-frame clones alone and is incomplete. The profile shows 850 to 1,300 clones, around 25% of them singletons. CDR1 and CDR2 (germline): MGHRA, YSYEKL. V was shortened by 1 base and J by 2 bases, with 11 bases between the two germline ends. The CDR3 is made up of 15 amino acids. This clone rates as medium-sized (0.01 to 0.1%). Its antigen is as yet unknown. This chain joins TRBV4-1 and TRBJ1-1; unclear D gene. This specimen consisted of normal lung tissue next to the tumor, obtained before any cancer treatment. The source is a male donor older than 55 with stage I lung adenocarcinoma. The DNA of the CDR3 is TGCGCCAGCAGCCAAGTTCACAAAGGAAACACTGAAGCTTTCTTT. Its translation: CASSQVHKGNTEAFF.